What follows are 15 T cell receptor beta chains derived from one specimen sequenced in a study of CD8+ T cells in alopecia areata. Treatment reported: oral pan-JAK inhibitor, 5-10 mg twice daily. Sequencing relied on a cDNA template that was reverse transcribed from extracted RNA. TCRdb keeps only in-frame clones here, not all; method: immunoSEQ multiplex PCR. The profile covers 150,000 to 200,000 clones, with around half appearing a single time and under 14% taken by the ten largest. Here the sequenced sample was CD8+ T cells sorted from blood, taken at week 24, from a patient treated with tofacitinib. These TCRs come from a human donor with alopecia areata.

The J gene is TRBJ2-7, the V gene TRBV2; D is unresolved. Trimming pared 7 bases from V and 3 bases from J, leaving 7 bases between. The V gene's germline CDR1 is SNHLY and CDR2 FYNNEI. The CDR3 consists of 11 residues. CDR3 sequence (DNA): TGTGCCAGCATGCAAGACTACGAGCAGTACTTC. Translated, it gives CASMQDYEQYF.

The rearrangement links TRBV27 to TRBJ1-1; D is unclear. Germline CDR1 and CDR2: MNHEY and SMNVEV (reference sequence). CDR3 length: 15 residues. V was pared by 5 bases and J by 5 bases, with 18 bases between. CDR3 loop: CASSGWTGGGTEAFF. The CDR3 DNA follows: TGTGCCAGCAGTGGCTGGACCGGAGGTGGGACTGAAGCTTTCTTT.

This clone was recorded once. This chain uses TRBV5-6 with TRBJ2-3; D is undetermined. The CDR3 runs 14 residues. The germline gives CDR1 SGHDT, CDR2 YYEEEE. V gave up 1 base and J gave up 1 base, with 7 bases separating them. The CDR3 here is CASSLNAGTDTQYF. As DNA, the CDR3 is TGTGCCAGCAGCTTGAACGCGGGCACAGATACGCAGTATTTT.

V and J are TRBV14 and TRBJ1-2, with TRBD1 as a possible D gene (5 bases). Trimming stripped 3 bases from V and 0 bases from J, with 11 bases between. Germline V gene data show CDR1 as SGHDN and CDR2 as FVKESK. The CDR3 has 15 amino acids. The CDR3 bases are TGTGCCAGCAGCCAGGGACGGCGAACTAACTATGGCTACACCTTC. Encoded protein: CASSQGRRTNYGYTF.

This clone was seen a handful of times. The chain links TRBV29-1 to TRBJ2-7; either TRBD1 or TRBD2 may fit D (5 bases each). Germline V gene sequence: CDR1 SQVTM, CDR2 ANQGSEA. The CDR3 loop spans 15 amino acids. The V gene lost 4 bases and the J gene lost 2 bases, with 18 bases spanning the gap. CDR3: CSVGGRDPNPYEQYF. CDR3 coding DNA: TGCAGCGTTGGAGGCCGGGACCCAAATCCCTACGAGCAGTACTTC.

V and J are TRBV11-2 and TRBJ2-3, with D possibly TRBD2 on 6 matching bases. With 5 bases removed from V and 5 bases from J, the gap between germline ends came to 17 bases. Germline V lookup: CDR1 SGHAT, CDR2 FQNNGV. This CDR3 has 15 residues. The CDR3 loop reads CASSRPGMRGDTQYF. DNA of the CDR3: TGTGCCAGCAGCCGACCCGGGATGCGGGGAGATACGCAGTATTTT.

The chain employs TRBV15 and TRBJ2-3; D remains unclear. Germline loops: CDR1 LNHNV, CDR2 YYDKDF (reference sequence). This CDR3 contains 15 residues. Deletions cut 5 bases from V and 2 bases from J, with 14 bases between. CDR3 loop: CATSVGISPTDTQYF. The DNA of the CDR3 is TGTGCCACCAGCGTTGGGATTTCCCCCACAGATACGCAGTATTTT.

This clone was picked up a small number of times. The chain joins TRBV10-3 to TRBJ2-1, with 9 bases identical to TRBD1. Germline CDR1 ENHRY, CDR2 SYGVKD. V lost 3 bases, J lost 1 base, and 1 base stayed unmatched. This CDR3 is built from 15 residues. Here the CDR3 DNA reads TGTGCCATCAGTGACGGGACAGGGTCCTACAATGAGCAGTTCTTC. Its protein product is CAISDGTGSYNEQFF.

This chain joins TRBV11-2 and TRBJ2-1; D not certain. Germline V lookup: CDR1 SGHAT, CDR2 FQNNGV. This CDR3 contains 12 residues. Trimming stripped 3 bases from V and 5 bases from J, with 5 bases between. The CDR3 loop reads CASSFIHNEQFF. In DNA, the CDR3 is TGTGCCAGCAGCTTTATACACAATGAGCAGTTCTTC.

The rearrangement links TRBV4-3 to TRBJ1-5, with D unclear. V shed 0 bases and J shed 5 bases, with 14 bases lying between them. The CDR3 loop spans 16 amino acids. Germline V gene data show CDR1 as LGHNA and CDR2 as YSLEER. The CDR3 region is CASSQDRLAGDQPQHF. DNA of the CDR3: TGCGCCAGCAGCCAAGATAGATTGGCAGGAGATCAGCCCCAGCATTTT.

The V and J genes are TRBV2 and TRBJ2-7; D is unresolved. There are 14 residues in the CDR3. V was shortened by 8 bases and J by 5 bases, with 19 bases between the two germline ends. Germline V gene lookup returns CDR1 SNHLY and CDR2 FYNNEI. Here the CDR3 reads CASVEAIETHEQYF. DNA of the CDR3: TGTGCCAGCGTCGAGGCCATCGAGACCCACGAGCAGTACTTC.

This clone was seen a single time. The V call is TRBV5-4, the J call TRBJ2-7; 8 bases match TRBD2. CDR1 and CDR2 (germline): SGHNT, YYREEE (reference sequence). This CDR3 is 13 amino acids long. V shed 9 bases and J 0 bases; nucleotides not matched to a gene: 5. The CDR3, as DNA: TGTGCCACGAGGGGGACTAGCTCCTACGAGCAGTACTTC. It yields the protein CATRGTSSYEQYF. Together with reference TRBV5-4 and TRBJ2-7, the CDR3 gives the full variable domain: ETGVTQSPTHLIKTRGQQVTLRCSSQSGHNTVSWYQQALGQGPQFIFQYYREEENGRGNFPPRFSGLQFPNYSSELNVNALELDDSALYLCATRGTSSYEQYFGPGTRLTVT.

V is TRBV29-1 and J is TRBJ1-1, with a weak D call TRBD1 (5 bases). Germline V gene sequence: CDR1 SQVTM, CDR2 ANQGSEA. Trimming took 3 bases from V and 8 from J, leaving 13 bases between them. CDR3 length: 12 amino acids. The CDR3 spells CSVDQGTFEAFF. The CDR3 nucleotides read TGCAGCGTTGACCAGGGTACTTTCGAAGCTTTCTTT.

The chain employs TRBV9 and TRBJ2-3, with 7 bases fitting TRBD1. The CDR3 spans 15 residues. V dropped 5 bases and J dropped 2; count of bases not matched to a gene: 8. In germline, CDR1 is SGDLS, CDR2 YYNGEE. In DNA, the CDR3 is TGTGCCAGCAGTTCCTACGGACAGGACACAGATACGCAGTATTTT. Amino acids: CASSSYGQDTDTQYF.

V is TRBV15 and J is TRBJ2-1, with 13 bases fitting TRBD2. Unmatched junction bases numbered 3, after V lost 6 bases and J lost 4 bases. The CDR3 totals 15 residues. Germline V lookup: CDR1 LNHNV, CDR2 YYDKDF (reference sequence). The CDR3 sequence is CATRGLAGAYNEQFF. CDR3 DNA sequence: TGTGCCACCAGAGGACTAGCGGGAGCTTACAATGAGCAGTTCTTC.